These T cell receptor beta chains were read from a single sample in a study of graft-versus-host responses after intestinal transplantation. Produced via immunoSEQ multiplex PCR; TCRdb's table is partial and in-frame only. The sample includes about 24,000 clones, 70% to 90% of them seen just once. This specimen consisted of PBMCs, obtained approximately 450 days after intestinal transplant. All receptors come from a human patient who received an intestinal transplant, so some T cells may come from the graft donor. The CDR3 runs from the conserved cysteine through the conserved F or W. D genes are given only for firm matches. Expanded clones are given a class, and other clones once, few, many or no size at all.

j_call v_call clone_size d_call cdr3_nt cdr3_aa
TRBJ1-1 TRBV18 - - TGTGCCAGCTCACCACCGGGTGAAGCTTTCTTT CASSPPGEAFF
TRBJ1-2 TRBV5-1 - - TGCGCCAGCAGCGACCAAGGGGCTAACTATGGCTACACCTTC CASSDQGANYGYTF
TRBJ2-5 TRBV5-1 - - TGCGCCAGCTCCCTGCTTACAGAAGAGACCCAGTACTTC CASSLLTEETQYF
TRBJ1-6 TRBV19 - TRBD1 TGTGCCAGTAGTATAGGTCGGGACAGTTGGAATTCACCCCTCCACTTT CASSIGRDSWNSPLHF
TRBJ2-2 TRBV6-1 - - TGTGCCAGCAGTTGGGGTGGGGAGCTGTTTTTT CASSWGGELFF
TRBJ2-2 TRBV18 once TRBD2 TGTGCCAGCTCACCAGAAGTAGCGGGAGTGTCCGGGGAGCTGTTTTTT CASSPEVAGVSGELFF
TRBJ2-1 TRBV6-6 - - TGTGCCAGCAGTTACTCGCCTGGATACAATGAGCAGTTCTTC CASSYSPGYNEQFF
TRBJ2-1 TRBV6-5 - - TGTGCCAGCAGTTACTCATCCCAGGGACCCCACAATGAGCAGTTCTTC CASSYSSQGPHNEQFF
TRBJ2-7 TRBV18 once - TGTGCCAGCTCAGGAGGGTCCTGGTACGAGCAGTACTTC CASSGGSWYEQYF
TRBJ2-3 TRBV19 - - TGTGCCAGTGGAAAGGTAGATACGCAGTATTTT CASGKVDTQYF
TRBJ1-1 TRBV7-3 - - TGTGCCAGCAGCTTAACGTTCGGGCGAGTTGAGGAAGCTTTCTTT CASSLTFGRVEEAFF
TRBJ2-3 TRBV9 - - TGTGCCAGCAGCGAGGAGGGCCGAACCGATACGCAGTATTTT CASSEEGRTDTQYF
TRBJ2-7 TRBV2 - - TGTGCCAGCAGGCCTACAGGGCCCTACGAGCAGTACTTC CASRPTGPYEQYF
TRBJ1-6 TRBV5-1 - - TGCGCCAGCAGCTTGGGCCTTCCAGGGGTCAATAATTCACCCCTCCACTTT CASSLGLPGVNNSPLHF
TRBJ1-2 TRBV7-2 - - TGTGCCACCTCTCTGAACCGGACAGCCGGAATCCTAGGCTCGGGCTACACCTTC CATSLNRTAGILGSGYTF
TRBJ1-1 TRBV13 - - TGTGCCAGCAGCGGACGGCGTCGGGGAGGGAACACTGAAGCTTTCTTT CASSGRRRGGNTEAFF
TRBJ2-1 TRBV4-3 once - TGCGCCAGCAGCCACCCCCAGGCTTCATCCTACAATGAGCAGTTCTTC CASSHPQASSYNEQFF
TRBJ2-7 TRBV30 - TRBD2 TGTGCCTGGAGAGGAGCGGGAGGCCTCTACGAGCAGTACTTC CAWRGAGGLYEQYF
TRBJ1-5 TRBV4-2 - - TGTGCCAGCAGCCAAACAGTCGCCCAGGGGTACAATCAGCCCCAGCATTTT CASSQTVAQGYNQPQHF
TRBJ1-4 TRBV6-5 - - TGTGCCAGCAGTGGACGGATGTTTAATGAAAAACTGTTTTTT CASSGRMFNEKLFF
TRBJ1-1 TRBV6-6 - - TGTGCCAGCAGTTACTCTAAGAACACTGAAGCTTTCTTT CASSYSKNTEAFF
TRBJ2-1 TRBV20-1 once TRBD2 TGCAGTGCTTGGGGGGGAAATGAGCAGTTCTTC CSAWGGNEQFF
TRBJ2-1 TRBV10-2 - - TGCGCCAGCAGTGTGGCTAGGCAACGCGAGCAGTTCTTC CASSVARQREQFF